The 25 T cell receptor beta chains given below trace back to one sample, sequenced in a study of T cells in Graves' hyperthyroidism and ophthalmopathy. Amplified TCR beta CDR3 regions derived from RNA transcripts. Researchers ran a first-round RT-PCR on the TCR CDR3 using the HTBI primer set. TCRdb passed the multiplex PCR reads through MiXCR, listing each CDR3 protein once. Counted here are around 350,000 distinct CDR3 sequences, about a sixth occurring once; the ten biggest clones make up roughly a third. The specimen was blood. These receptors were taken from a woman in her 30s with Graves' hyperthyroidism that later progressed to Graves' ophthalmopathy.

This clonotype was counted ten times or more. The rearrangement joins TRBV3-1 to TRBJ2-7, with D hard to call. V lost 4 bases and J 6 bases, leaving 10 bases between the germline ends. This CDR3 is built from 12 residues. Germline V gene data show CDR1 as LGHDT and CDR2 as YNNKEL (reference sequence). This chain's CDR3 is CASSPLVTEQYF. CDR3 nucleotides: TGTGCCAGCAGCCCTTTGGTGACCGAGCAGTACTTC.

The chain joins TRBV5-1 to TRBJ2-3, with TRBD1 identical over 7 bases. Trimming removed 6 bases from V and 4 bases from J; junction bases left unmatched: 11. This CDR3 region has 15 residues. Per germline, CDR1 SGHRS and CDR2 YFSETQ. CDR3 coding DNA: TGCGCCAGCAAAACAACCAGGGGGATTTCAGATACGCAGTATTTT. It yields the protein CASKTTRGISDTQYF.

This clonotype was detected ten times or more. The V and J genes are TRBV20-1 and TRBJ1-6, with TRBD1 identical over 7 bases. The CDR3 is made up of 17 amino acids. Germline lookup yields CDR1 DFQATT and CDR2 SNEGSKA (reference sequence). V lost 0 bases, J lost 0 bases, and 5 bases stayed unmatched. The CDR3 nucleotides read TGCAGTGCTAGAGACTGGGGACAGAGCTCCTATAATTCACCCCTCCACTTT. It codes for CSARDWGQSSYNSPLHF.

This clonotype was detected ten times or more. The chain is built from TRBV27 and TRBJ1-5, with a possible D match to TRBD1 (5 bases). The ends were cut back, 3 bases at V and 5 bases at J, with 8 bases in the middle. The CDR3 has 13 amino acids. Germline V CDR1 and CDR2: MNHEY, SMNVEV (reference sequence). CDR3 bases: TGTGCCAGCAGTTTCCAGGGTGATCAGCCCCAGCATTTT. Translating gives CASSFQGDQPQHF.

There are many counts of this clonotype. V usage is TRBV7-9 and J usage is TRBJ1-5, with 7 bases fitting TRBD1. This CDR3 is 16 amino acids long. CDR1 is SEHNR, CDR2 FQNEAQ, per germline (reference sequence). J was trimmed by 4 bases and V by 3 bases; bases with no gene match: 9. The CDR3: CASSLSISGGNQPQHF. The CDR3 DNA sequence: TGTGCCAGCAGCTTGTCTATCTCAGGGGGGAATCAGCCCCAGCATTTT.

This clonotype was observed a few times. The CDR3 loop reads CASSQDGRLLGGYTF. CDR3 DNA sequence: TGTGCCAGCAGCCAAGATGGGCGGCTATTGGGGGGCTACACCTTC. This rearrangement joins TRBV3-1 to TRBJ1-2, with unresolved D. This CDR3 contains 15 residues. The germline V gene has CDR1 LGHDT and CDR2 YNNKEL (reference sequence). V was trimmed by 0 bases and J by 8 bases, leaving 16 bases between them.

This clonotype was counted many times. The J gene is TRBJ2-7, the V gene TRBV28, with D unresolved. Between the trimmed V and J ends, which lost 6 bases and 5 bases, there was a span of 11 bases. CDR3 size: 12 residues. CDR1 is MDHEN, CDR2 SYDVKM, per germline. CDR3 in amino acids: CASSNGWDEQYF. In DNA form, the CDR3 reads TGTGCCAGCAGCAATGGGTGGGACGAGCAGTACTTC.

This clonotype showed up just once. The genes are TRBV12-3 or TRBV12-4 and TRBJ2-3; 7 positions agree with TRBD1. There are 15 residues in the CDR3. Unmatched junction bases numbered 7, after V lost 6 bases and J lost 1 base. The CDR3 coding sequence is TGTGCCAGCAGCCCGACAGGGTGGGGCACAGATACGCAGTATTTT. Translation gives CASSPTGWGTDTQYF.

This clonotype was observed a few times. This chain links TRBV3-1 with TRBJ2-7; 11 nucleotides agree with TRBD2. The CDR3 length is 16 residues. The V gene's germline CDR1 is LGHDT and CDR2 YNNKEL (reference sequence). The trim removed 0 bases at V and 3 bases at J, leaving 4 bases unmatched. This chain's CDR3 is CASSQEGTSGLYEQYF. CDR3 bases: TGTGCCAGCAGCCAAGAAGGGACTAGCGGACTCTACGAGCAGTACTTC.

The sample holds many counts of this clonotype. The J gene is TRBJ2-3, the V gene TRBV11-2; D may be TRBD2 (5 bases). CDR1 is SGHAT and CDR2 is FQNNGV in the germline V gene. Trimming cost V 3 bases and J 5 bases, with 9 bases left between them. The CDR3 runs 13 residues. The chain's CDR3 is CASSFWEQDTQYF. The CDR3 DNA reads as TGTGCCAGCAGCTTCTGGGAGCAAGATACGCAGTATTTT.

Only a few counts were recorded for this clonotype. This rearrangement joins TRBV29-1 to TRBJ2-3, with a tentative D call TRBD1 (7 bases). V gave up 0 bases and J gave up 4 bases, with 14 bases separating them. CDR1 is SQVTM and CDR2 is ANQGSEA in the germline V gene. The CDR3 runs to 15 residues. CDR3 coding DNA: TGCAGCGTTGAAGATGTGCTCAGGGGGGCAGATACGCAGTATTTT. Translating gives CSVEDVLRGADTQYF.

The chain has TRBV20-1 and TRBJ2-7, with a possible D match to TRBD2 (6 bases). Trimming removed 6 bases from V and 2 bases from J, with 14 bases in between. The CDR3 has 13 amino acids. Germline-derived CDR1 and CDR2 are DFQATT and SNEGSKA (reference sequence). CDR3 bases: TGCAGTGCCCACCGACTAGGAGCCTACGAGCAGTACTTC. The encoded protein is CSAHRLGAYEQYF.

The chain is built from TRBV13 and TRBJ2-1; unclear D gene. V lost 5 bases, J lost 0 bases, and 14 bases lay in between. Per the germline V gene, CDR1 is PRHDT and CDR2 is FYEKMQ (reference sequence). The CDR3 totals 16 residues. In nucleotides, the CDR3 is TGTGCCAGCAGCCCGGTTAAGAGGAGCTCCTACAATGAGCAGTTCTTC. It translates to CASSPVKRSSYNEQFF.

The V call is TRBV6-1, the J call TRBJ2-7, with D hard to call. Deletions cut 0 bases from V and 3 bases from J, with 9 bases between. Per germline, CDR1 MNHNS and CDR2 SASEGT. This CDR3 has 14 residues. The CDR3 sequence is CASSEATGVYEQYF. The CDR3 coding sequence is TGTGCCAGCAGTGAAGCCACGGGTGTCTACGAGCAGTACTTC.

This clonotype has more than one count but fewer than ten. V is TRBV19 and J is TRBJ2-5; D possibly corresponds to TRBD2 (6 bases). The CDR3 has 13 residues. V dropped 3 bases and J dropped 6 bases, with 11 bases sitting between them. Germline CDR1 is LNHDA and CDR2 is SQIVND (reference sequence). The CDR3 loop reads CASSINLAKTQYF. CDR3 in DNA: TGTGCCAGTAGTATTAATCTAGCGAAGACCCAGTACTTC.

This clonotype occurred many times. The chain joins TRBV2 to TRBJ2-2; D may be TRBD2 (6 bases). The CDR3 is 16 residues long. The V and J ends lost 2 bases and 3 bases respectively, with 13 bases between them. Germline V gene lookup returns CDR1 SNHLY and CDR2 FYNNEI. The CDR3 region has the DNA TGTGCCAGCAGTGAACCGGCTAGCGAATACACCGGGGAGCTGTTTTTT. Encoded protein: CASSEPASEYTGELFF.

This clonotype appeared a few times. V and J are TRBV20-1 and TRBJ2-7; 8 bases line up with TRBD1. The CDR3 is made up of 17 amino acids. Germline V lookup: CDR1 DFQATT, CDR2 SNEGSKA (reference sequence). The junction had 15 bases not matched to a gene; V was cut back by 3 bases and J by 2 bases. This chain's CDR3 is CSASGQGASGGTYEQYF. The DNA for the CDR3 is TGCAGTGCTAGCGGGCAGGGGGCGTCTGGCGGGACCTACGAGCAGTACTTC.

This clonotype was seen at least ten times. This chain's CDR3 is CATSKVTDSYEQYF. CDR3 bases: TGTGCCACCAGCAAGGTGACAGACTCCTACGAGCAGTACTTC. The chain has TRBV15 and TRBJ2-7, with a possible D match to TRBD1 (5 bases). In germline, CDR1 is LNHNV, CDR2 YYDKDF (reference sequence). This CDR3 is built from 14 residues. V lost 4 bases and J 0 bases, leaving 10 bases between the germline ends.

This chain links TRBV3-1 with TRBJ2-7, with a possible D match to TRBD1 (6 bases). CDR3 size: 15 residues. The germline V gene has CDR1 LGHDT and CDR2 YNNKEL (reference sequence). V lost 2 bases to trimming and J lost 0 bases, with 11 bases between them. Here the CDR3 DNA reads TGTGCCAGCAGCCAAAGAACGGACAGCTCCTACGAGCAGTACTTC. It codes for CASSQRTDSSYEQYF.

The V call is TRBV24-1, the J call TRBJ1-4, with 7 bases aligning to TRBD1. The CDR3 runs 12 residues. Germline V gives CDR1 KGHDR, CDR2 SFDVKD. The V gene end was trimmed by 6 bases and the J gene end by 8 bases; junction bases not matched to a gene: 2. The CDR3 sequence is CATSQGDEKLFF. CDR3 nucleotide sequence: TGTGCCACCAGTCAGGGGGACGAAAAACTGTTTTTT.

This clonotype was seen repeatedly, ten times or more. V is TRBV7-2 and J is TRBJ2-7, with TRBD2 identical over 9 bases. CDR3 length: 15 residues. V lost 1 base to trimming and J lost 3 bases; unmatched junction nucleotides: 4. Germline loops: CDR1 SGHTA, CDR2 FQGNSA. The CDR3 DNA sequence: TGTGCCAGCAGCTTAGGGCGGGAGGGCTACTACGAGCAGTACTTC. This gives the protein CASSLGREGYYEQYF.

This clonotype came up many times. V usage is TRBV20-1 and J usage is TRBJ1-2; D is possibly TRBD1 (6 bases). This CDR3 region has 14 residues. The V and J ends lost 5 bases and 4 bases respectively, with 17 bases between them. CDR1 is DFQATT, CDR2 SNEGSKA, per germline (reference sequence). The CDR3 loop is CSAVLGGHPYGYTF. The CDR3 nucleotides read TGCAGTGCTGTTCTTGGGGGCCATCCCTATGGCTACACCTTC.

The gene calls are TRBV4-1 and TRBJ2-3, with D uncertain. V was clipped by 0 bases and J by 0 bases, with 10 bases between them. CDR3 length: 16 amino acids. Germline V gene data show CDR1 as MGHRA and CDR2 as YSYEKL. The CDR3 DNA reads TGCGCCAGCAGCCAAGAGGAAGCGACAAGCACAGATACGCAGTATTTT. Amino acids: CASSQEEATSTDTQYF.

In its sample, this clonotype was seen many times. This chain links TRBV20-1 with TRBJ1-2; the D is unclear. Germline lookup yields CDR1 DFQATT and CDR2 SNEGSKA (reference sequence). This CDR3 region has 14 residues. Trimming removed 0 bases from V and 0 bases from J, with 8 bases in between. The CDR3: CSARDNPPNYGYTF. As DNA, the CDR3 is TGCAGTGCTAGAGATAATCCCCCTAACTATGGCTACACCTTC.

At least ten counts were recorded for this clonotype. V is TRBV6-1 and J is TRBJ1-5; 8 bases agree with TRBD1. This CDR3 comprises 13 residues. V lost 5 bases and J lost 7; bases outside the gene matches: 4. Germline CDR1 reads MNHNS; CDR2 reads SASEGT. The CDR3 loop reads CASSSTGGQPQHF. DNA of the CDR3: TGTGCCAGCAGTTCTACAGGGGGACAGCCCCAGCATTTT.